The 5 T cell receptor beta chains below were found in one sample sequenced in a study of blood T cell repertoires in COVID-19. Some clones are missing from TCRdb's copy, which holds only in-frame ones; the method was immunoSEQ multiplex PCR. The sample carries fewer than 300,000 clones, more than 80% recorded once. The material sequenced was PBMCs or T cells enriched from blood (not recorded which). The source is a woman aged 30 to 39 who had recovered from COVID-19.

CDR3 protein: CASMGTGLSYEQYF. CDR3 nucleotide sequence: TGTGCCAGCATGGGGACAGGCCTCTCCTACGAGCAGTACTTC. This chain links TRBV28 with TRBJ2-7; 8 bases match TRBD1. CDR1 MDHEN and CDR2 SYDVKM come from the germline V gene. The CDR3 spans 14 residues. With 7 bases clipped from V and 0 bases from J, the junction kept 5 bases outside the gene matches.

The chain is built from TRBV6-5 and TRBJ2-7; TRBD2 is a possible D gene (6 bases). The CDR3 is made up of 14 amino acids. Germline lookup yields CDR1 MNHEY and CDR2 SVGAGI. V was cut by 6 bases and J by 5 bases, with 17 bases left in between. The CDR3 bases are TGTGCCAGCAGACGGGAGTTCAATATTCACGAGCAGTACTTC. It specifies CASRREFNIHEQYF.

The chain carries TRBV4-3 and TRBJ2-7, with a possible D match to TRBD1 (6 bases). This CDR3 contains 14 residues. The V and J ends lost 4 bases and 4 bases respectively, with 14 bases between them. CDR1 and CDR2 (germline): LGHNA, YSLEER. Written as DNA, the CDR3 is TGCGCCAGCAGCCGAGGACAGTACGGGTACGAGCAGTACTTC. It codes for CASSRGQYGYEQYF.

V and J are TRBV7-3 and TRBJ2-2; 8 positions match TRBD2. Per germline, CDR1 SGHTA and CDR2 FQGTGA. The V and J ends lost 0 bases and 4 bases, in that order; junction bases with no gene match: 10. This CDR3 is built from 18 residues. The CDR3 DNA sequence: TGTGCCAGCAGCTTAACTGGTGTGGGACTAGTTGGCACCGGGGAGCTGTTTTTT. This gives the protein CASSLTGVGLVGTGELFF.

The chain joins TRBV18 to TRBJ1-2; D is unclear. V gave up 0 bases and J gave up 3 bases, with 11 bases separating them. CDR1 is KGHSH, CDR2 LQKENI, per germline. The length of the CDR3 is 15 residues. CDR3 amino acids: CASSPPFTVYYGYTF. CDR3 DNA: TGTGCCAGCTCACCACCGTTTACAGTATACTATGGCTACACCTTC.